These 15 T cell receptor beta chains were sequenced from one sample in a study of cytomegalovirus exposure and HLA in healthy donors. The primer mix had 60 Vbeta and 13 Jbeta primers. Measured with immunoSEQ multiplex PCR; TCRdb has only the in-frame clones, and not every one. The sample records about 130,000 clones, roughly three quarters being singletons. The sample consisted of PBMCs. Receptors were obtained from a man between 25 and 39 years old in good health and CMV-seronegative.

This clone was observed a handful of times. J is TRBJ1-2 and V is TRBV30; D perhaps matches TRBD1 (6 bases). Trimming left V 5 bases short and J 8 bases short, with 15 bases between. The CDR3 loop spans 12 amino acids. The germline V gene has CDR1 GTSNPN and CDR2 SVGIG (reference sequence). DNA of the CDR3: TGTGCCTGGGGACAGTCCCCTCGGGGCTACACCTTC. Protein: CAWGQSPRGYTF.

The V gene is TRBV5-1, the J gene TRBJ1-3, with 11 positions matching TRBD1. Germline CDR1 reads SGHRS; CDR2 reads YFSETQ. This CDR3 is 18 amino acids long. V trimming: 4 bases; J trimming: 3 bases; junction bases outside the gene matches: 12. This CDR3 reads CASSAGTGGTFFGNTIYF. The CDR3 DNA is TGCGCCAGCAGCGCCGGGACAGGGGGTACCTTCTTTGGAAACACCATATATTTT.

The chain couples TRBV29-1 to TRBJ1-1, with a weak D call TRBD1 (5 bases). V was pared by 8 bases and J by 9 bases, with 22 bases between. The CDR3 runs to 13 residues. Germline V lookup: CDR1 SQVTM, CDR2 ANQGSEA. In DNA form, the CDR3 reads TGCAGCATGAGGGGAGGGGAAGGGCAGAAAGCTTTCTTT. Protein sequence: CSMRGGEGQKAFF.

This clone has just one count. The chain recombines TRBV2 with TRBJ2-1; TRBD2 matches 8 bases. There are 15 residues in the CDR3. Germline CDR1 SNHLY, CDR2 FYNNEI. After removal of 6 bases from V and 9 bases from J, the junction contained 13 bases not matched to a gene. CDR3 nucleotides: TGTGCCAGCAGGGGAGGGACTAGGGGGTTGGGTGAGCAGTTCTTC. Amino acids: CASRGGTRGLGEQFF.

The chain links TRBV5-1 to TRBJ1-2; 7 nucleotides agree with TRBD1. CDR1 and CDR2 from the germline V gene are SGHRS and YFSETQ. CDR3 length equals 13 residues. J was trimmed by 8 bases and V by 0 bases; bases with no gene match: 4. Written as DNA, the CDR3 is TGCGCCAGCAGCTTGGGACAGGGCGAGGGCTACACCTTC. Translating it yields CASSLGQGEGYTF.

This clone showed up just a few times. This chain links TRBV18 with TRBJ2-7; 9 bases line up with TRBD1. Germline loops: CDR1 KGHSH, CDR2 LQKENI. After removal of 5 bases from V and 4 bases from J, the junction contained 0 bases not matched to a gene. The CDR3 is 12 residues long. The CDR3 nucleotides are TGTGCCAGCTCAGGACAGGGGTACGAGCAGTACTTC. It codes for CASSGQGYEQYF.

The chain combines TRBV18 with TRBJ2-7; 13 nucleotides match TRBD2. Unmatched junction bases numbered 0, after V lost 0 bases and J lost 4 bases. The CDR3 contains 15 residues. Germline loops: CDR1 KGHSH, CDR2 LQKENI. The DNA for the CDR3 is TGTGCCAGCTCACCACCGGGACTAGCGGGGTACGAGCAGTACTTC. Translated: CASSPPGLAGYEQYF.

The V and J genes are TRBV15 and TRBJ2-5; D gene ambiguous. V was clipped by 6 bases and J by 1 base, with 15 bases between them. Germline V gene sequence: CDR1 LNHNV, CDR2 YYDKDF (reference sequence). The CDR3 runs 15 residues. The CDR3 DNA follows: TGTGCCACCAGTGCCCGCCCCCAGTCCCAAGAGACCCAGTACTTC. Residues: CATSARPQSQETQYF.

The rearrangement joins TRBV6-1 to TRBJ2-7; 8 nucleotides agree with TRBD2. J lost 2 bases, V lost 4 bases, and 7 bases had no gene match. The CDR3 loop spans 15 amino acids. The germline CDR1 and CDR2 sequences are MNHNS and SASEGT. The CDR3 here is CASSAWAGGTYEQYF. Written as DNA, the CDR3 is TGTGCCAGCAGTGCGTGGGCGGGAGGAACCTACGAGCAGTACTTC.

The rearrangement uses TRBV6-5 and TRBJ1-1; D is perhaps TRBD1 (5 bases). There are 14 residues in the CDR3. V shed 2 bases and J shed 2 bases, with 9 bases lying between them. Germline V gene sequence: CDR1 MNHEY, CDR2 SVGAGI. CDR3 nucleotide sequence: TGTGCCAGCAGTTACGGGGGGGGTAACACTGAAGCTTTCTTT. This encodes CASSYGGGNTEAFF.

This chain uses TRBV6-1 with TRBJ2-2; maybe TRBD2 (6 bases). V gave up 3 bases and J gave up 6 bases, with 11 bases separating them. The CDR3 is 14 residues long. CDR1 and CDR2 from the germline V gene are MNHNS and SASEGT. Here the CDR3 DNA reads TGTGCCAGCAGTGAGGTGCCGGGGGCCGGGGAGCTGTTTTTT. Protein product: CASSEVPGAGELFF.

The chain joins TRBV15 to TRBJ1-2; 7 bases map to TRBD1. Germline V CDR1 and CDR2: LNHNV, YYDKDF (reference sequence). After removal of 1 base from V and 3 bases from J, the junction contained 8 bases not matched to a gene. CDR3 length: 16 amino acids. This chain's CDR3 is CATSRGGGGGDYGYTF. The CDR3 nucleotides read TGTGCCACCAGCAGAGGAGGAGGGGGCGGCGACTATGGCTACACCTTC.

This chain links TRBV5-4 with TRBJ1-4; TRBD1 might be the D (5 bases). CDR1 and CDR2 (germline): SGHNT, YYREEE (reference sequence). Trimming stripped 4 bases from V and 8 bases from J, with 18 bases between. The CDR3 is 15 amino acids. The CDR3 reads CASSAWTPKGEKLFF. The CDR3 nucleotides are TGTGCCAGCAGCGCCTGGACACCAAAGGGCGAAAAACTGTTTTTT.

CDR3 sequence reads: CASSIRAGIGSNEQFF. DNA for the CDR3: TGTGCCAGCAGTATTCGGGCAGGGATAGGGTCGAATGAGCAGTTCTTC. The chain carries TRBV5-4 and TRBJ2-1, with D perhaps matching TRBD1 (5 bases). The CDR3 loop spans 16 amino acids. V was pared by 5 bases and J by 7 bases, with 22 bases between. CDR1 and CDR2 from the germline V gene are SGHNT and YYREEE (reference sequence).

The chain has TRBV9 and TRBJ1-1; TRBD1 matches at 7 bases. The CDR3 is made up of 13 amino acids. Germline V gene lookup returns CDR1 SGDLS and CDR2 YYNGEE. The V and J ends lost 4 bases and 6 bases, in that order; junction bases with no gene match: 6. CDR3 bases: TGTGCCAGCAGCACCGGGACAGAGGCTGAAGCTTTCTTT. It encodes CASSTGTEAEAFF.